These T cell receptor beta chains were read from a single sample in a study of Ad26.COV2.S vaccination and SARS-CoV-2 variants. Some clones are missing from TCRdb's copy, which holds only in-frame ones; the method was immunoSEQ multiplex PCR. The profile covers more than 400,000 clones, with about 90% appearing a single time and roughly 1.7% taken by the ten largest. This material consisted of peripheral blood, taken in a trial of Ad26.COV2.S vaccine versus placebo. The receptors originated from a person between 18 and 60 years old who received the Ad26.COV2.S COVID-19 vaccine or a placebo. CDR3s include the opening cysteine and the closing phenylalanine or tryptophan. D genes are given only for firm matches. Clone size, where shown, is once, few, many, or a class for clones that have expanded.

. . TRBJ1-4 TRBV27 CASRGGTVNEKLFF TGTGCCAGCAGGGGAGGGACCGTTAATGAAAAACTGTTTTTT
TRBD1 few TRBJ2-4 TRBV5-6 CASSFHRGLKELAKNIQYF TGTGCCAGCAGCTTCCACAGGGGGTTAAAGGAACTAGCCAAAAACATTCAGTACTTC
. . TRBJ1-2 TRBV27 CASSFGTHYGYTF TGTGCCAGCAGTTTCGGGACACACTATGGCTACACCTTC
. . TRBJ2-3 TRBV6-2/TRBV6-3 CASSSIYGTLTDTQYF TGTGCCAGCAGTTCTATATATGGGACTTTGACAGATACGCAGTATTTT
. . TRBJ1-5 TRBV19 CASSPGNQPQHF TGTGCCAGTAGTCCAGGCAATCAGCCCCAGCATTTT
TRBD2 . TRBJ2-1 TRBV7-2 CASKPGGVANEQFF TGTGCCAGCAAACCCGGGGGGGTCGCGAATGAGCAGTTCTTC
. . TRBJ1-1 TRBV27 CASSPAASTEAFF TGTGCCAGCAGCCCAGCTGCGAGCACTGAAGCTTTCTTT
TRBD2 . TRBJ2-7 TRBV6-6 CASRGGTLSYEQYF TGTGCCAGCAGGGGGGGGACGCTCTCCTACGAGCAGTACTTC
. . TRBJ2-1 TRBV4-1 CASSQGSSRRGYNEQFF TGCGCCAGCAGCCAAGGATCCTCCCGGCGGGGTTACAATGAGCAGTTCTTC
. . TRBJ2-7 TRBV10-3 CAIRSGGAYEQYF TGTGCCATCAGGTCCGGGGGAGCCTACGAGCAGTACTTC
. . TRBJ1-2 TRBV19 CASSEGVYGYTF TGTGCCAGTAGCGAAGGGGTCTATGGCTACACCTTC
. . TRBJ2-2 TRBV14 CASSLQGSTGELFF TGTGCCAGCAGCCTACAGGGTAGCACCGGGGAGCTGTTTTTT
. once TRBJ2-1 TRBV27 CASSFLGAPSYNEQFF TGTGCCAGCAGTTTTCTGGGGGCTCCCTCCTACAATGAGCAGTTCTTC
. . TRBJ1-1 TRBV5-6 CASSNGPPGGFMNTEAFF TGTGCCAGCAGCAATGGGCCCCCGGGAGGATTCATGAACACTGAAGCTTTCTTT
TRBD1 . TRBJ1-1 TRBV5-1 CASSLGLTGHTEAFF TGCGCCAGCAGCTTGGGACTGACAGGGCACACTGAAGCTTTCTTT
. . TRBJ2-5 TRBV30 CAWTLNSYRGETQYF TGTGCCTGGACCCTTAATTCATACCGGGGGGAGACCCAGTACTTC
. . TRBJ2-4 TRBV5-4 CASSLEGVLPAKNIQYF TGTGCCAGCAGCTTGGAGGGGGTCTTGCCTGCCAAAAACATTCAGTACTTC
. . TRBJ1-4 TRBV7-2 CASSLGGSIREKLFF TGTGCCAGCAGCTTAGGAGGTTCAATACGGGAAAAACTGTTTTTT
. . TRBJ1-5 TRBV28 CASLGSNQPQHF TGTGCCAGTTTAGGGAGCAATCAGCCCCAGCATTTT
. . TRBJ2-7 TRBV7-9 CASSLRTPGEQYF TGTGCCAGCAGCTTACGGACCCCGGGGGAGCAGTACTTC
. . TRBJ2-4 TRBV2 CATIPPSGTLAKNIQYF TGTGCCACCATTCCCCCCTCAGGGACTCTAGCCAAAAACATTCAGTACTTC
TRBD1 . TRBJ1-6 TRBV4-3 CASSRGQVDTSSPLHF TGCGCCAGCAGCCGGGGACAGGTGGACACCTCTTCACCCCTCCACTTT
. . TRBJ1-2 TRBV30 CAWRRGYGYTF TGTGCCTGGAGAAGGGGGTATGGCTACACCTTC
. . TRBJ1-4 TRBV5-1 CASSLGGLEFREKLFF TGCGCCAGCAGCTTGGGGGGGCTAGAGTTTAGGGAAAAACTGTTTTTT
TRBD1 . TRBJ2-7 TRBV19 CASSIVDRAGEQYF TGTGCCAGTAGTATCGTGGACAGGGCCGGCGAGCAGTACTTC
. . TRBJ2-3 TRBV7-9 CASSSLNSPGYSTDTQYF TGTGCCAGCAGTTCACTTAATTCCCCAGGCTATAGCACAGATACGCAGTATTTT
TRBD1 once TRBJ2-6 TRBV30 CAWSSDRVTGANVLTF TGTGCCTGGAGTTCTGACAGGGTGACTGGGGCCAACGTCCTGACTTTC
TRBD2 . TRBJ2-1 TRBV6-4 CASSVSGGDEQFF TGTGCCAGCAGTGTTAGCGGGGGGGATGAGCAGTTCTTC
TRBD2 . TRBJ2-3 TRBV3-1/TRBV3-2 CASSQFPGGGAADTQYF TGTGCCAGCAGCCAGTTCCCTGGCGGGGGGGCTGCAGATACGCAGTATTTT
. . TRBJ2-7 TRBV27 CASSPRRTVYEQYF TGTGCCAGCAGTCCACGAAGAACAGTGTACGAGCAGTACTTC
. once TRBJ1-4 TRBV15 CATSTDQGRGNEKLFF TGTGCCACCAGCACCGACCAGGGTCGGGGAAATGAAAAACTGTTTTTT
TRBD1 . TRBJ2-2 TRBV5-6 CASSIKQGRDTGELFF TGTGCCAGCAGCATAAAACAGGGGCGAGACACCGGGGAGCTGTTTTTT
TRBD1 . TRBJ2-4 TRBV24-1 CATSEARDRLAKNIQYF TGTGCCACCAGTGAGGCTCGGGACAGGCTAGCCAAAAACATTCAGTACTTC
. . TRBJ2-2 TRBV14 CASSQQRTGELFF TGTGCCAGCAGCCAGCAGAGGACCGGGGAGCTGTTTTTT
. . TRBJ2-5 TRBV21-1 CASSPPDRGDETQYF TGTGCCAGCAGTCCCCCGGACAGGGGTGATGAGACCCAGTACTTC
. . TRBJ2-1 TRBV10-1 CASGEGIHEQFF TGCGCCAGCGGAGAGGGGATACATGAGCAGTTCTTC
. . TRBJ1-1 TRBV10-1 CAPRGDTDTRAVMNTEAFF TGCGCCCCTAGGGGGGATACCGACACCCGTGCCGTCATGAACACTGAAGCTTTCTTT
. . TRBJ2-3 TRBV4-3 CASSQEGSDTQYF TGCGCCAGCAGCCAAGAGGGCTCGGATACGCAGTATTTT
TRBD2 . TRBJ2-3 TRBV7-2 CASSLVLAGDTQYF TGTGCCAGCAGCTTAGTCCTAGCGGGAGATACGCAGTATTTT
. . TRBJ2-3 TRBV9 CASSVVVGAGTDTQYF TGTGCCAGCAGCGTAGTCGTGGGGGCCGGCACAGATACGCAGTATTTT
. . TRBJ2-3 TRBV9 CASSPPRGGWGDTQYF TGTGCCAGCAGCCCCCCCCGCGGAGGATGGGGAGATACGCAGTATTTT
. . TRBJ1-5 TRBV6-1 CASSEVTNQPQHF TGTGCCAGCAGTGAGGTTACTAATCAGCCCCAGCATTTT
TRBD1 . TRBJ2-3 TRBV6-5 CASRDRGYGTDTQYF TGTGCCAGCAGAGACAGGGGCTATGGCACAGATACGCAGTATTTT
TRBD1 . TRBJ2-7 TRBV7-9 CASSWGGQGVMEQYF TGTGCCAGCAGCTGGGGCGGACAGGGGGTTATGGAGCAGTACTTC